Presented here are 20 T cell receptor beta chains from one specimen sequenced in a study of T cell responses to AZD1222 COVID-19 vaccine. Profiled with immunoSEQ multiplex PCR; TCRdb holds only in-frame clones, not every one. The sample has 120,000 or so clones, around 92% seen once. The source material was peripheral blood, sampled on day 0 of AZD1222 vaccination. These receptors all stem from an adult in good health.

The genes are TRBV5-1 and TRBJ2-7, with D perhaps matching TRBD2 (5 bases). V gave up 1 base and J gave up 7 bases, with 12 bases separating them. Germline V lookup: CDR1 SGHRS, CDR2 YFSETQ. The CDR3 is 13 amino acids. In nucleotides, the CDR3 is TGCGCCAGCAGCTTGATCGGGGTCGGGGAGCAGTACTTC. The encoded protein is CASSLIGVGEQYF.

The chain joins TRBV27 to TRBJ2-7; possible D gene TRBD2, 7 bases. The CDR3 runs 16 residues. CDR1 and CDR2 (germline): MNHEY, SMNVEV (reference sequence). Trimming shortened V by 4 bases and J by 0 bases, and 16 bases separated the two germline ends. CDR3 nucleotides: TGTGCCAGCAGTTCACTAGGGGGGGATAGCTCCTACGAGCAGTACTTC. It specifies CASSSLGGDSSYEQYF.

The chain combines TRBV7-9 with TRBJ1-2, with D possibly matching TRBD1 (5 bases). Trimming left V 1 base short and J 7 bases short, with 10 bases between. This CDR3 has 13 residues. Germline CDR1 is SEHNR and CDR2 is FQNEAQ (reference sequence). CDR3 sequence: CASSLGQGGGYTF. Here the CDR3 DNA reads TGTGCCAGCAGCTTAGGCCAGGGAGGTGGCTACACCTTC.

This sequence joins TRBV2 and TRBJ2-1, with D perhaps matching TRBD2 (5 bases). The CDR3 is made up of 13 amino acids. Germline lookup yields CDR1 SNHLY and CDR2 FYNNEI. The V end lost 5 bases, the J end lost 8 bases, and 13 bases lay between the germline ends. In nucleotides, the CDR3 is TGTGCCAGCAGTACGGAACGGGGTGATGAGCAGTTCTTC. Residues: CASSTERGDEQFF.

The sample holds one count of this clone. This chain joins TRBV2 and TRBJ1-4; D is possibly TRBD1 (6 bases). This CDR3 is built from 16 residues. Germline V gene sequence: CDR1 SNHLY, CDR2 FYNNEI. Trimming stripped 2 bases from V and 5 bases from J, with 15 bases between. The CDR3 DNA follows: TGTGCCAGCAGTGAAAAAGTCGGGACAAGAAATGAAAAACTGTTTTTT. Encoded protein: CASSEKVGTRNEKLFF.

The V call is TRBV5-1, the J call TRBJ1-1; D call uncertain. V lost 6 bases and J lost 1, with 13 bases in between. The CDR3 length is 14 residues. CDR1 is SGHRS and CDR2 is YFSETQ in the germline V gene. CDR3 loop: CASIGSGSNTEAFF. The CDR3 DNA is TGCGCCAGCATCGGCTCCGGGTCGAACACTGAAGCTTTCTTT.

The chain is built from TRBV18 and TRBJ1-2; 10 positions agree with TRBD1. V lost 1 base and J lost 6; bases outside the gene matches: 2. This CDR3 has 14 residues. Germline-derived CDR1 and CDR2 are KGHSH and LQKENI. In DNA, the CDR3 is TGTGCCAGCTCACCACAAGGACAGGGGGATGGCTACACCTTC. It is translated as CASSPQGQGDGYTF.

The chain has TRBV11-1 and TRBJ2-2, with TRBD1 as a possible D gene (5 bases). The V and J ends lost 5 bases and 4 bases respectively, with 17 bases between them. This CDR3 has 16 amino acids. In germline, CDR1 is SGHAT, CDR2 FQDESV (reference sequence). For the CDR3, the DNA is TGTGCCAGCAGCGCAATTACAGGAAGGACCACCGGGGAGCTGTTTTTT. This sequence encodes CASSAITGRTTGELFF.

V usage is TRBV28 and J usage is TRBJ2-7, with D perhaps matching TRBD1 (6 bases). The CDR3 covers 16 residues. From germline, CDR1 is MDHEN and CDR2 SYDVKM. Deletions cut 6 bases from V and 2 bases from J, with 20 bases between. The CDR3 region is CASSLGRDTLTYEQYF. CDR3 DNA sequence: TGTGCCAGCAGCCTGGGCCGGGACACCCTGACCTACGAGCAGTACTTC.

J is TRBJ2-7 and V is TRBV24-1, with 9 nucleotides matching TRBD2. Germline lookup yields CDR1 KGHDR and CDR2 SFDVKD. V was clipped by 1 base and J by 12 bases; unmatched bases: 18. CDR3 length: 17 residues. The CDR3 region is CATSDLRTTSGLPYTYF. CDR3 DNA: TGTGCCACCAGTGATTTACGGACTACTAGCGGGCTACCTTACACGTACTTC.

The V call is TRBV24-1, the J call TRBJ1-2, with D possibly being TRBD1 (6 bases). There are 15 residues in the CDR3. The germline CDR1 and CDR2 sequences are KGHDR and SFDVKD. Trimming pared 4 bases from V and 8 bases from J, leaving 19 bases between. The CDR3 region has the DNA TGTGCCACCAGTGACCCCCGGCAGGGGCGTCGGGGCTACACCTTC. It specifies CATSDPRQGRRGYTF.

The V call is TRBV6-5, the J call TRBJ2-6; D gene uncertain. In germline, CDR1 is MNHEY, CDR2 SVGAGI. CDR3 size: 13 residues. V was cut by 5 bases and J by 4 bases, with 6 bases left in between. CDR3 DNA: TGTGCCAGCAGTCCCGGAGGGGCCAACGTCCTGACTTTC. Amino acids: CASSPGGANVLTF.

The chain recombines TRBV29-1 with TRBJ1-2; TRBD1 might be the D (6 bases). V lost 4 bases to trimming and J lost 0 bases, with 12 bases between them. The CDR3 sequence is 14 residues long. The germline gives CDR1 SQVTM, CDR2 ANQGSEA. DNA for the CDR3: TGCAGCGTTGCTGGGGGGCGGTCTAACTATGGCTACACCTTC. This sequence encodes CSVAGGRSNYGYTF.

This chain joins TRBV28 and TRBJ2-7; D uncertain. The CDR3 contains 12 residues. V lost 2 bases, J lost 13 bases, and 15 bases lay in between. Germline-derived CDR1 and CDR2 are MDHEN and SYDVKM. CDR3 loop: CASSLGRTTAYF. DNA for the CDR3: TGTGCCAGCAGTTTAGGGCGGACGACGGCCTACTTC.

V is TRBV5-4 and J is TRBJ1-2, with D possibly TRBD1 on 5 matching bases. The V gene lost 1 base and the J gene lost 6 bases, with 13 bases spanning the gap. The CDR3 spans 14 residues. CDR1 SGHNT and CDR2 YYREEE come from the germline V gene (reference sequence). CDR3 sequence: CASSLWGPRDGYTF. In nucleotides, the CDR3 is TGTGCCAGCAGCTTGTGGGGCCCACGCGATGGCTACACCTTC.

The chain joins TRBV10-3 to TRBJ1-2; unclear D gene. The length of the CDR3 is 14 residues. Germline CDR1 and CDR2: ENHRY and SYGVKD. Trimming took 3 bases from V and 0 from J, leaving 8 bases between them. CDR3 protein: CAISDITTNYGYTF. The CDR3 DNA is TGTGCCATCAGTGACATTACCACTAACTATGGCTACACCTTC.

This chain uses TRBV6-5 with TRBJ2-2; D is unresolved. V lost 5 bases and J lost 8, with 12 bases in between. Germline V gene lookup returns CDR1 MNHEY and CDR2 SVGAGI. The CDR3 is made up of 13 amino acids. CDR3 coding DNA: TGTGCCAGCAGTCCAGTGCAGATAGGGGAGCTGTTTTTT. Its protein is CASSPVQIGELFF.

This clone has only one observation. The chain joins TRBV7-6 to TRBJ2-1; D may be TRBD2 (6 bases). The germline V and J ends were trimmed by 1 base and 0 bases, with 7 bases remaining between them. There are 15 residues in the CDR3. Germline assignment: CDR1 SGHVS and CDR2 FNYEAQ. This CDR3 is CASSLDGSSYNEQFF. For the CDR3, the DNA is TGTGCCAGCAGCTTAGACGGGAGCTCCTACAATGAGCAGTTCTTC.

The CDR3 sequence: CASLFRSGENPGYTF. Written as DNA, the CDR3 is TGCGCCAGTCTCTTTCGTTCGGGGGAGAACCCAGGCTACACCTTC. The V gene is TRBV5-1, the J gene TRBJ1-2; the D gene is possibly TRBD1 (5 bases). CDR3 length: 15 amino acids. CDR1 SGHRS and CDR2 YFSETQ come from the germline V gene. The ends were cut back, 8 bases at V and 8 bases at J, with 25 bases in the middle.

V is TRBV28 and J is TRBJ1-6; D uncertain. The germline V and J ends were trimmed by 5 bases and 0 bases, with 17 bases remaining between them. The CDR3 is made up of 18 amino acids. Germline V gene data show CDR1 as MDHEN and CDR2 as SYDVKM. The DNA for the CDR3 is TGTGCCAGCAGTCTCTATCTGGACCGTAGCTCCTATAATTCACCCCTCCACTTT. Protein sequence: CASSLYLDRSSYNSPLHF.